This T cell receptor (beta chain) derives from a study of CD8+ T cells in alopecia areata. Study-level information: Tofacitinib ran for 6 to 18 months before 6 months off drug.

CDR1 and CDR2 from the germline V gene are DFQATT and SNEGSKA (reference sequence). This CDR3 is 11 amino acids long. The V end lost 6 bases, the J end lost 5 bases, and 10 bases lay between the germline ends. After isolation, RNA underwent reverse transcription to generate cDNA as the sequencing template. Assay: immunoSEQ multiplex PCR; the TCRdb copy retains only in-frame clones and omits some. The sample yields 150,000 to 160,000 clones, approximately 53% seen once. The chain links TRBV20-1 to TRBJ1-2; D possibly corresponds to TRBD1 (5 bases). This clonotype originated in a human donor with alopecia areata. The sample in question was CD8+ T cells sorted from blood, obtained at week 0. The CDR3 region is CSALDKYGYTF. CDR3 nucleotide sequence: TGCAGTGCACTGGACAAGTATGGCTACACCTTC.